This T cell receptor (beta chain) was found in a study of circulating tumor DNA in untreated peripheral T-cell lymphoma. Some clones are missing from TCRdb's copy, which holds only in-frame ones; the method was immunoSEQ multiplex PCR. The sample yields 2,200 or so clones, about 64% seen once. Per germline, CDR1 SGHNT and CDR2 YENEEA. This CDR3 is built from 14 residues. V lost 2 bases to trimming and J lost 3 bases, with 7 bases between them. Only a few counts were recorded for this clone. Sample: tumor tissue. This clonotype was obtained from a human donor with peripheral T-cell lymphoma. J is TRBJ2-2 and V is TRBV11-3, with D unresolved. CDR3 protein: CASSLQQDTGELFF. Here the CDR3 DNA reads TGTGCCAGCAGCTTACAGCAAGACACCGGGGAGCTGTTTTTT.